This T cell receptor (beta chain) was recorded in a study of blood T cell repertoires in COVID-19. Libraries were prepared by immunoSEQ multiplex PCR; TCRdb keeps only in-frame clonotypes and omits some of them. In the table there are about 240,000 clones, roughly 80% of which are singletons. V shed 6 bases, J shed 5 bases, and the junction held 9 bases outside the gene matches. The germline CDR1 and CDR2 sequences are MNHNY and SVGAGI (reference sequence). The CDR3 has 14 residues. This chain uses TRBV6-6 with TRBJ2-5, with TRBD1 matching 7 bases. The receptor was isolated from a woman of 80 years or more with acute or convalescent COVID-19. Source material: peripheral blood. CDR3 sequence: CASRQGRRVETQYF. The CDR3 DNA sequence: TGTGCCAGCAGACAGGGGAGAAGGGTGGAGACCCAGTACTTC.